This TCR beta chain was found in a study of blood T cell repertoires in COVID-19. Turning to the study itself: Sources were T cells, B-cell-depleted T cells, or PBMCs; the material itself was cDNA or gDNA.

As processed by the authors: Estimated nucleated cell counts came from reference gene primer amplification. Clones were sequenced by immunoSEQ multiplex PCR, and TCRdb holds only the in-frame ones, with some missing. V and J calls and clone size are given by that table; D and trimming were obtained from the DNA. The sample yields more than 60,000 clones, 75% to 90% seen once. This clonotype originated in a man older than 75 with COVID-19, enrolled during active disease. Sequenced: peripheral blood.

The CDR3 bases are TGTGCCAGCAGGGCCCGGACAGGGGATAGGACTGAAGCTTTCTTT. Translated, it gives CASRARTGDRTEAFF. This chain joins TRBV2 and TRBJ1-1, with 9 bases that match TRBD1. The ends lost 6 bases at V and 5 bases at J; junction bases unmatched: 10. CDR1 is SNHLY and CDR2 is FYNNEI in the germline V gene. This CDR3 is built from 15 residues.